This paragraph covers one T cell receptor (beta chain) sequence. The data were taken from a study of OX40 agonist ivuxolimab in advanced cancers. The overall study: Earlier treatment with anti-PD-1, anti-PD-L1 or anti-CTLA-4 was permitted, and under 50% had received some.

TCRdb keeps only in-frame clones here, not all; method: immunoSEQ multiplex PCR. This sample has approximately 52,000 clones, with approximately 84% found just once. The sequencing here drew on CD4+ or CD8+ T cells sorted from blood, taken in a trial of the OX40 agonist ivuxolimab. This receptor was identified in an adult with an advanced solid tumor such as melanoma, head and neck, liver or kidney cancer.

Here the CDR3 reads CASSKGLAGSYEQFF. The CDR3 DNA follows: TGTGCCAGTAGTAAGGGACTAGCGGGGTCCTATGAGCAGTTCTTC. The V and J genes are TRBV19 and TRBJ2-1; 13 positions agree with TRBD2. In germline, CDR1 is LNHDA, CDR2 SQIVND (reference sequence). V lost 4 bases and J lost 8; bases outside the gene matches: 5. This CDR3 has 15 amino acids.